Each of the 14 T cell receptor beta chains below was sequenced from the same sample in a study of control samples from healthy donors and cancer patients. Assay: immunoSEQ multiplex PCR; the TCRdb copy retains only in-frame clones and omits some. Among 55,000 to 75,000 clones listed, 80% to 90% were seen once. Sequences were obtained from PBMCs. Every receptor here comes from a woman aged 45-60 years with head and neck cancer.

The chain couples TRBV6-6 to TRBJ2-1, with TRBD1 identical over 8 bases. CDR1 is MNHNY, CDR2 SVGAGI, per germline (reference sequence). Germline trimming cut 5 bases from V and 2 bases from J; bases unmatched to any gene: 20. CDR3 length equals 20 residues. The CDR3 sequence is CASSPNYRDRGGIPYNEQFF. In DNA form, the CDR3 reads TGTGCCAGCAGTCCGAACTATCGAGACAGGGGAGGTATTCCCTACAATGAGCAGTTCTTC.

The rearrangement links TRBV2 to TRBJ1-2; D unclear. This CDR3 contains 17 residues. V was trimmed by 4 bases and J by 8 bases, leaving 26 bases between them. The V gene's germline CDR1 is SNHLY and CDR2 FYNNEI. The CDR3 loop is CASSVPLGGPRLGGYTF. In DNA, the CDR3 is TGTGCCAGCAGTGTCCCTTTAGGAGGACCGCGCTTGGGGGGCTACACCTTC.

J is TRBJ1-3 and V is TRBV9; D unclear. Germline V lookup: CDR1 SGDLS, CDR2 YYNGEE. The CDR3 has 17 amino acids. V lost 3 bases to trimming and J lost 0 bases, with 16 bases between them. In DNA, the CDR3 is TGTGCCAGCAGCGCCAGCGTTAGCGGGTACTCTGGAAACACCATATATTTT. Amino acid sequence: CASSASVSGYSGNTIYF.

This clone appeared once. The genes are TRBV14 and TRBJ1-1; 8 nucleotides align to TRBD1. Per the germline V gene, CDR1 is SGHDN and CDR2 is FVKESK. This CDR3 comprises 13 residues. V lost 5 bases and J lost 4; bases outside the gene matches: 3. CDR3 nucleotide sequence: TGTGCCAGCAGCGTACAGGGGGTCACTGAAGCTTTCTTT. This codes for CASSVQGVTEAFF.

V is TRBV28 and J is TRBJ2-3; D is unclear. V was trimmed by 4 bases and J by 4 bases, leaving 6 bases between them. Per the germline V gene, CDR1 is MDHEN and CDR2 is SYDVKM. The CDR3 sequence is 12 residues long. The CDR3 spells CASSSGPDTQYF. The CDR3 nucleotides are TGTGCCAGCAGTTCCGGTCCAGATACGCAGTATTTT. The complete variable domain, with remaining parts taken from reference TRBV28 and TRBJ2-3, reads DVKVTQSSRYLVKRTGEKVFLECVQDMDHENMFWYRQDPGLGLRLIYFSYDVKMKEKGDIPEGYSVSREKKERFSLILESASTNQTSMYLCASSSGPDTQYFGPGTRLTVL.

The chain couples TRBV19 to TRBJ2-7; 7 bases fit TRBD1. Trimming removed 3 bases from V and 4 bases from J; junction bases left unmatched: 3. Germline V gene sequence: CDR1 LNHDA, CDR2 SQIVND (reference sequence). This CDR3 has 13 residues. This chain's CDR3 is CASSIGQAYEQYF. As DNA, the CDR3 is TGTGCCAGTAGTATTGGACAGGCGTACGAGCAGTACTTC.

The rearrangement uses TRBV20-1 and TRBJ2-7; D uncertain. This CDR3 spans 11 amino acids. V was shortened by 3 bases and J by 6 bases, with 9 bases between the two germline ends. Looked up from germline, CDR1 is DFQATT and CDR2 is SNEGSKA (reference sequence). The CDR3, as DNA: TGCAGTGCTAGGGATCTTCTCGAGCAGTACTTC. Its translation: CSARDLLEQYF.

This sequence joins TRBV5-1 and TRBJ1-4; TRBD1 is a possible D gene (5 bases). The CDR3 is made up of 15 amino acids. Trimming took 1 base from V and 7 from J, leaving 14 bases between them. In germline, CDR1 is SGHRS, CDR2 YFSETQ. The CDR3 protein is CASSLRQGEAEKLFF. CDR3 sequence (DNA): TGCGCCAGCAGCTTGAGGCAGGGCGAGGCTGAAAAACTGTTTTTT.

The chain has TRBV7-2 and TRBJ2-7; 11 bases agree with TRBD2. The V and J ends lost 6 bases and 0 bases, in that order; junction bases with no gene match: 4. CDR3 size: 15 residues. Per the germline V gene, CDR1 is SGHTA and CDR2 is FQGNSA. CDR3 bases: TGTGCCAGCAGTTCACTAGCGGGGGCCTCCTACGAGCAGTACTTC. It codes for CASSSLAGASYEQYF.

The chain carries TRBV6-6 and TRBJ2-2, with D possibly matching TRBD2 (5 bases). V was pared by 6 bases and J by 6 bases, with 23 bases between. This CDR3 spans 17 amino acids. Germline CDR1 MNHNY, CDR2 SVGAGI (reference sequence). The CDR3 DNA reads as TGTGCCAGCAGCCGACCCCACGAGCGAGGGAGTCCCGGGGAGCTGTTTTTT. Its protein product is CASSRPHERGSPGELFF.

This chain joins TRBV7-6 and TRBJ2-1; the match to TRBD2 covers 9 bases. Germline lookup yields CDR1 SGHVS and CDR2 FNYEAQ. The junction had 2 bases not matched to a gene; V was cut back by 1 base and J by 4 bases. The CDR3 sequence is 15 residues long. The CDR3 sequence: CASSLESGGYNEQFF. The CDR3 coding sequence is TGTGCCAGCAGCTTAGAGAGCGGGGGGTACAATGAGCAGTTCTTC.

This clone was detected a few times. This chain links TRBV7-9 with TRBJ2-7, with D maybe TRBD1 (6 bases). The CDR3 is 12 residues long. CDR1 is SEHNR, CDR2 FQNEAQ, per germline (reference sequence). V lost 5 bases, J lost 7 bases, and 12 bases lay in between. CDR3 bases: TGTGCCAGCAGCCCACAGGGCCCAGAGCAGTACTTC. Protein product: CASSPQGPEQYF.

This CDR3 is CASSLAGTSGDTQYF. CDR3 coding DNA: TGTGCCAGCAGTTTAGCAGGGACTAGCGGAGATACGCAGTATTTT. This chain links TRBV28 with TRBJ2-3; TRBD2 matches at 11 bases. After removal of 2 bases from V and 5 bases from J, the junction contained 3 bases not matched to a gene. The CDR3 extends over 15 amino acids. Germline assignment: CDR1 MDHEN and CDR2 SYDVKM.

The J gene is TRBJ2-1, the V gene TRBV9; D may be TRBD1 (6 bases). This CDR3 is 15 amino acids long. V shed 3 bases and J shed 0 bases, with 10 bases lying between them. Germline V gene data show CDR1 as SGDLS and CDR2 as YYNGEE. The CDR3 DNA follows: TGTGCCAGCAGCGCCCAGGGGAGCTCCTACAATGAGCAGTTCTTC. It is translated as CASSAQGSSYNEQFF.